This T cell receptor beta chain was found in a study of immune evolution from preneoplasia to lung adenocarcinoma. Across the study: HLA loss of heterozygosity: about 7% AIS, around 16% MIA, roughly 30% ADC, none AAH.

Germline CDR1 is GTSNPN and CDR2 is SVGIG (reference sequence). J gave up 7 bases and V 0 bases, and 4 bases lay outside the gene matches. The CDR3 is 14 residues long. Sequencing used immunoSEQ multiplex PCR; TCRdb keeps in-frame clones, though not all of them. The sample yields thousands of clones, about 88% seen once. Between the mid-2010s and the late 2010s, patients underwent resection in Japan or China. The sequenced material came from FFPE atypical adenomatous hyperplasia tissue from the lung. Subset in this sample: atypical adenomatous hyperplasia (AAH), lung preneoplasia. The clonotype originates from a person between 65 and 79 years old with lung adenocarcinoma. The chain couples TRBV30 to TRBJ2-5; 11 positions agree with TRBD1. In DNA, the CDR3 is TGTGCCTGGAGTGTCTGGGGACAGGGGGTGACCCAGTACTTC. Amino acid sequence: CAWSVWGQGVTQYF.